The 30 T cell receptor beta chains given below trace back to one sample, sequenced in a study of T cells after yellow fever vaccination. TCRdb ran MiXCR on the 5' RACE reads and lists one entry per CDR3 protein. The table shows hundreds of thousands of distinct CDR3 sequences, with around a sixth occurring only once. The sequencing here drew on PBMCs, taken around 5 days after the first yellow fever vaccination. The receptors here all came from a man between 18 and 29 years old who received the YFV17D yellow fever vaccine.

CDR3 protein: CASRYRGYPNTGELFF. The CDR3 nucleotides are TGTGCCAGCAGGTACAGGGGGTACCCGAACACCGGGGAGCTGTTTTTT. This chain connects TRBV2 to TRBJ2-2; 8 bases map to TRBD1. This CDR3 is built from 16 residues. Germline CDR1 and CDR2: SNHLY and FYNNEI. V shed 6 bases and J 0 bases; nucleotides not matched to a gene: 6.

The chain couples TRBV24-1 to TRBJ1-2; possibly TRBD1 for D (6 bases). Germline lookup yields CDR1 KGHDR and CDR2 SFDVKD. V was trimmed by 3 bases and J by 8 bases, leaving 12 bases between them. The CDR3 spans 13 residues. This CDR3 is CATSDPGVRGYTF. The CDR3, as DNA: TGTGCCACCAGTGATCCAGGGGTACGCGGCTACACCTTC.

This clonotype was seen a few times. The chain recombines TRBV30 with TRBJ1-2, with D uncertain. The germline CDR1 and CDR2 sequences are GTSNPN and SVGIG (reference sequence). The CDR3 consists of 12 residues. Trimming stripped 2 bases from V and 8 bases from J, with 12 bases between. As DNA, the CDR3 is TGTGCCTGGAGTACCCTCTTAGGAGGCTACACCTTC. Protein sequence: CAWSTLLGGYTF.

The V gene is TRBV7-2, the J gene TRBJ2-5, with 8 bases matching TRBD2. CDR3 length: 15 residues. J lost 3 bases, V lost 4 bases, and 7 bases had no gene match. Germline values: CDR1 SGHTA, CDR2 FQGNSA. Here the CDR3 DNA reads TGTGCCAGCAGCTACTCGCGGGGGGATGAAGAGACCCAGTACTTC. It encodes CASSYSRGDEETQYF.

By its share, this clonotype is medium-sized. This chain connects TRBV5-1 to TRBJ2-4, with D possibly matching TRBD1 (7 bases). The germline CDR1 and CDR2 sequences are SGHRS and YFSETQ. V was cut by 0 bases and J by 6 bases, with 10 bases left in between. The CDR3 runs to 14 residues. The DNA for the CDR3 is TGCGCCAGCAGCTTGGGCCAGGGGGGAAACATTCAGTACTTC. This translates into CASSLGQGGNIQYF.

The chain uses TRBV7-3 and TRBJ2-6; tentatively, D is TRBD1 or TRBD2 (5 bases each). This CDR3 is 18 amino acids long. Germline-derived CDR1 and CDR2 are SGHTA and FQGTGA. Trimming removed 5 bases from V and 0 bases from J, with 17 bases in between. The CDR3 protein is CASSPSGTAISGANVLTF. The CDR3, as DNA: TGTGCCAGCAGCCCCAGTGGGACCGCGATCTCTGGGGCCAACGTCCTGACTTTC.

This clonotype has ten or more counts. This rearrangement joins TRBV4-1 to TRBJ2-5, with 11 nucleotides matching TRBD1. This CDR3 region has 15 residues. In germline, CDR1 is MGHRA, CDR2 YSYEKL. The V gene end was trimmed by 0 bases and the J gene end by 5 bases; junction bases not matched to a gene: 2. The chain's CDR3 is CASSQDGTGGETQYF. The CDR3 bases are TGCGCCAGCAGCCAAGATGGGACAGGGGGTGAGACCCAGTACTTC.

This rearrangement joins TRBV5-6 to TRBJ1-1; no clear D. The germline CDR1 and CDR2 sequences are SGHDT and YYEEEE. The CDR3 is 15 amino acids. Trimming took 4 bases from V and 1 from J, leaving 14 bases between them. The CDR3 bases are TGTGCCAGCAGCCCAGCGAAACGGGGGAACACTGAAGCTTTCTTT. Its protein is CASSPAKRGNTEAFF.

This clonotype was picked up a small number of times. This sequence joins TRBV4-2 and TRBJ1-5, with 9 bases aligning to TRBD1. CDR1 is LGHNA and CDR2 is YNFKEQ in the germline V gene. V shed 4 bases and J 5 bases; nucleotides not matched to a gene: 3. The CDR3 covers 14 residues. As DNA, the CDR3 is TGTGCCAGCAGCCGGAGGACAGGGGATCAGCCCCAGCATTTT. Encoded protein: CASSRRTGDQPQHF.

This chain connects TRBV18 to TRBJ2-7; D remains unclear. Germline assignment: CDR1 KGHSH and CDR2 LQKENI. CDR3 size: 15 residues. V was clipped by 3 bases and J by 2 bases, with 14 bases between them. The CDR3 sequence is CASSPKRLGAYEQYF. CDR3 coding DNA: TGTGCCAGCTCACCTAAGAGACTCGGAGCCTACGAGCAGTACTTC.

The chain combines TRBV6-1 with TRBJ1-1; D not resolved. Germline V lookup: CDR1 MNHNS, CDR2 SASEGT. The V and J ends lost 1 base and 10 bases respectively, with 10 bases between them. The CDR3 has 12 residues. The DNA for the CDR3 is TGTGCCAGCAGTGAAGTAAGGGTAGGAGCTTTCTTT. Translated, it gives CASSEVRVGAFF.

The chain carries TRBV27 and TRBJ1-4, with D uncertain. Trimming removed 5 bases at V and 6 bases at J, with 19 bases between. The CDR3 length is 16 residues. Germline V gene data show CDR1 as MNHEY and CDR2 as SMNVEV (reference sequence). CDR3 coding DNA: TGTGCCAGCAGTCCTCGAACAGTGGGAGGCTATGAAAAACTGTTTTTT. It translates to CASSPRTVGGYEKLFF.

This chain joins TRBV6-2 or TRBV6-3 and TRBJ1-5, with TRBD1 matching 8 bases. V gave up 7 bases and J gave up 3 bases; unmatched junction bases: 8. The CDR3 contains 15 residues. CDR1 MNHEY and CDR2 SVGEGT come from the germline V gene. CDR3 amino acids: CASKLQGDYNQPQHF. The CDR3 region has the DNA TGTGCCAGCAAACTACAGGGGGACTACAATCAGCCCCAGCATTTT.

The rearrangement joins TRBV19 to TRBJ1-3; D remains ambiguous. CDR1 is LNHDA, CDR2 SQIVND, per germline (reference sequence). Trimming removed 9 bases from V and 8 bases from J, with 26 bases in between. The CDR3 contains 16 residues. For the CDR3, the DNA is TGTGCCAGCACACCCCGGGCAGGTTTGATGGTCCACACCATATATTTT. Its protein is CASTPRAGLMVHTIYF.

The table lists this clonotype with a few counts. The chain employs TRBV4-1 and TRBJ1-4, with D perhaps matching TRBD1 (6 bases). V dropped 5 bases and J dropped 0 bases, with 10 bases sitting between them. From germline, CDR1 is MGHRA and CDR2 YSYEKL. The CDR3 is 15 amino acids. The CDR3 DNA sequence: TGCGCCAGCAGCTTCCAGGGGACAACTAATGAAAAACTGTTTTTT. Amino acid sequence: CASSFQGTTNEKLFF.

This clonotype was counted only a few times. The chain employs TRBV14 and TRBJ1-1; D is unclear. This CDR3 has 15 amino acids. V was trimmed by 2 bases and J by 3 bases, leaving 13 bases between them. CDR1 is SGHDN and CDR2 is FVKESK in the germline V gene. The CDR3 here is CASSQYGWEYTEAFF. DNA of the CDR3: TGTGCCAGCAGCCAATATGGTTGGGAGTACACTGAAGCTTTCTTT. The whole variable domain, remainder taken from reference TRBV14 and TRBJ1-1, is EAGVTQFPSHSVIEKGQTVTLRCDPISGHDNLYWYRRVMGKEIKFLLHFVKESKQDESGMPNNRFLAERTGGTYSTLKVQPAELEDSGVYFCASSQYGWEYTEAFFGQGTRLTVV.

V is TRBV10-3 and J is TRBJ2-5; possibly TRBD2 for D (5 bases). Trimming cost V 8 bases and J 7 bases, with 14 bases left between them. Germline CDR1 and CDR2: ENHRY and SYGVKD. The CDR3 runs to 12 residues. CDR3 protein: CAIDPGNGTQYF. The CDR3 DNA is TGTGCCATCGACCCGGGGAACGGGACCCAGTACTTC.

The chain combines TRBV19 with TRBJ1-2; D uncertain. Germline V gene lookup returns CDR1 LNHDA and CDR2 SQIVND (reference sequence). The CDR3 contains 12 residues. V shed 5 bases and J shed 5 bases, with 9 bases lying between them. The CDR3 spells CASSASGYGYTF. DNA for the CDR3: TGTGCCAGTAGTGCTTCTGGGTATGGCTACACCTTC.

The V gene is TRBV4-3, the J gene TRBJ2-3, with unresolved D. Germline CDR1 reads LGHNA; CDR2 reads YSLEER. The CDR3 extends over 15 amino acids. Trimming took 3 bases from V and 2 from J, leaving 12 bases between them. The CDR3: CASSQQANPTDTQYF. For the CDR3, the DNA is TGCGCCAGCAGCCAGCAGGCTAATCCCACAGATACGCAGTATTTT.

This clonotype has a handful of counts. The chain employs TRBV7-8 and TRBJ1-5; D gene unclear. From germline, CDR1 is SGHVS and CDR2 FQNEAQ. The CDR3 totals 14 residues. V was clipped by 6 bases and J by 6 bases, with 15 bases between them. The CDR3 reads CASSPSAGSQPQHF. Here the CDR3 DNA reads TGTGCCAGCAGTCCTTCGGCGGGGAGTCAGCCCCAGCATTTT.

A few counts support this clonotype. The chain joins TRBV19 to TRBJ1-5, with D perhaps matching TRBD1 (5 bases). The germline V and J ends were trimmed by 2 bases and 5 bases, with 13 bases remaining between them. The germline gives CDR1 LNHDA, CDR2 SQIVND (reference sequence). The CDR3 covers 15 residues. The CDR3 DNA is TGTGCCAGTAGTATACCCCAGGGCCCTTATCAGCCCCAGCATTTT. As protein: CASSIPQGPYQPQHF.

This chain links TRBV29-1 with TRBJ1-1, with D unclear. Per germline, CDR1 SQVTM and CDR2 ANQGSEA. The length of the CDR3 is 14 residues. Trimming stripped 0 bases from V and 2 bases from J, with 10 bases between. CDR3 in amino acids: CSVEDRGDNTEAFF. The CDR3 DNA reads TGCAGCGTTGAAGATCGAGGTGACAACACTGAAGCTTTCTTT. Full variable domain (missing parts from reference TRBV29-1 and TRBJ1-1): SAVISQKPSRDICQRGTSLTIQCQVDSQVTMMFWYRQQPGQSLTLIATANQGSEATYESGFVIDKFPISRPNLTFSTLTVSNMSPEDSSIYLCSVEDRGDNTEAFFGQGTRLTVV.

This clonotype occurred once. The rearrangement uses TRBV4-3 and TRBJ2-1; D could derive from TRBD1 or TRBD2 (5 bases each). The CDR3 extends over 15 amino acids. V lost 0 bases and J lost 2, with 8 bases in between. Germline V gene sequence: CDR1 LGHNA, CDR2 YSLEER. This CDR3 is CASSQEGDAYNEQFF. CDR3 DNA: TGCGCCAGCAGCCAAGAGGGGGACGCCTACAATGAGCAGTTCTTC.

The chain has TRBV12-3 or TRBV12-4 and TRBJ1-5; tentatively, D is TRBD1 (6 bases). V lost 6 bases and J lost 2, with 11 bases in between. This CDR3 has 14 residues. DNA of the CDR3: TGTGCCAGCAGCCGGGACACCGGCAATCAGCCCCAGCATTTT. Translation: CASSRDTGNQPQHF.

The V and J genes are TRBV18 and TRBJ2-5; TRBD1 might be the D (6 bases). V was trimmed by 6 bases and J by 1 base, leaving 12 bases between them. This CDR3 spans 14 amino acids. From germline, CDR1 is KGHSH and CDR2 LQKENI. The CDR3 nucleotides read TGTGCCAGCTCGCTCCGGGACATCCAAGAGACCCAGTACTTC. It encodes CASSLRDIQETQYF.

This clonotype was counted at least ten times. The rearrangement uses TRBV5-1 and TRBJ1-1; maybe TRBD1 (5 bases). The CDR3 covers 15 residues. Trimming stripped 0 bases from V and 5 bases from J, with 14 bases between. Germline V gives CDR1 SGHRS, CDR2 YFSETQ. The CDR3 sequence: CASSLERGVRTEAFF. The CDR3 nucleotides are TGCGCCAGCAGCTTGGAGAGGGGAGTTAGGACTGAAGCTTTCTTT.

The table lists this clonotype with many counts. J is TRBJ2-1 and V is TRBV5-1; D call uncertain. CDR1 and CDR2 (germline): SGHRS, YFSETQ. This CDR3 has 12 amino acids. V was shortened by 0 bases and J by 8 bases, with 6 bases between the two germline ends. CDR3 coding DNA: TGCGCCAGCAGCTTGGTTGATGATGAGCAGTTCTTC. It codes for CASSLVDDEQFF.

This rearrangement joins TRBV7-6 to TRBJ2-2, with a possible D match to TRBD2 (6 bases). The germline V gene has CDR1 SGHVS and CDR2 FNYEAQ. This CDR3 region has 15 residues. The V gene lost 5 bases and the J gene lost 9 bases, with 19 bases spanning the gap. CDR3: CASSIPTGSNRELFF. DNA of the CDR3: TGTGCCAGCAGCATTCCTACCGGGAGCAACCGGGAGCTGTTTTTT.

This clonotype was observed a handful of times. The chain is built from TRBV25-1 and TRBJ2-3, with a weak D call TRBD1 (5 bases). The CDR3 runs to 17 residues. In germline, CDR1 is MGHDK, CDR2 SYGVNS. V was shortened by 5 bases and J by 4 bases, with 22 bases between the two germline ends. The CDR3 DNA sequence: TGTGCCAGCAGTCAGAGGACCGTAGGGGAAGGAGCAGATACGCAGTATTTT. This encodes CASSQRTVGEGADTQYF.

The rearrangement uses TRBV10-2 and TRBJ2-4; 7 bases match TRBD2. This CDR3 contains 16 residues. Unmatched junction bases numbered 12, after V lost 10 bases and J lost 0 bases. Germline V gene lookup returns CDR1 WSHSY and CDR2 SAAADI. In DNA, the CDR3 is TGCGCCACCTCCGTCTGGGGGGGACTAGCCAAAAACATTCAGTACTTC. It is translated as CATSVWGGLAKNIQYF.